The next 15 T cell receptor beta chains were all read from a single sample in a study of glioma-infiltrating T cells. Using RNA template, CDR3s of TCR alpha and beta were amplified with iRepertoire arm-PCR. TCRdb re-called the multiplex PCR reads through MiXCR, storing one row per CDR3 protein. The repertoire consists of about 12,000 distinct CDR3 sequences, with about 26% occurring once and the leading ten covering about two fifths. The specimen was glioma tissue, nonneoplastic brain tissue, or PBMCs (not recorded which). The source of these receptors is a human donor with low-grade glioma or glioblastoma, undergoing nonglioma brain surgery, or in good health (not recorded which).

Comments on this clonotype: A junction end diverges from the germline sequence, so it may reflect a read error. The DNA of the CDR3 is TGTGCCAGCAGCCAAGATGGGCTAACCGGGACCGTCAATAAGCCCCAGCATTTT. It is translated as CASSQDGLTGTVNKPQHF. V usage is TRBV4-2 and J usage is TRBJ1-5, with a possible D match to TRBD1 (5 bases). There are 18 residues in the CDR3. Germline V gene data show CDR1 as LGHNA and CDR2 as YNFKEQ.

By its share, this clonotype is medium-sized. This sequence joins TRBV4-2 and TRBJ2-3, with unresolved D. V lost 0 bases, J lost 2 bases, and 9 bases lay in between. Germline V gene lookup returns CDR1 LGHNA and CDR2 YNFKEQ. The CDR3 runs 15 residues. CDR3 nucleotides: TGTGCCAGCAGCCAAGAATCCCACTCCACAGATACGCAGTATTTT. Translation gives CASSQESHSTDTQYF.

The chain uses TRBV27 and TRBJ2-7, with 10 bases aligning to TRBD1. The CDR3 has 16 residues. Trimming removed 10 bases from V and 4 bases from J; junction bases left unmatched: 16. Looked up from germline, CDR1 is MNHEY and CDR2 is SMNVEV (reference sequence). CDR3 sequence: CAIGSTGTGVVYEQYF. In nucleotides, the CDR3 is TGTGCCATCGGTTCCACCGGGACAGGGGTTGTGTACGAGCAGTACTTC.

This clonotype has only a few counts. This may arise from a read error, as a much more abundant clone is one base away. V gene TRBV28 combines with J gene TRBJ2-7; D call uncertain. Germline CDR1 is MDHEN and CDR2 is SYDVKM. This CDR3 has 14 residues. The CDR3 spells CASSLGGSSYEQCF. CDR3 DNA sequence: TGTGCCAGCAGTTTAGGCGGCAGCTCCTACGAGCAGTGCTTC.

The CDR3 coding sequence is TGTGCCAGTATCGATTCGTCGGGGCAGGCCGAAAATCAGCCCCAGCATTTT. This encodes CASIDSSGQAENQPQHF. The chain links TRBV19 to TRBJ1-5, with D possibly matching TRBD1 (5 bases). In germline, CDR1 is LNHDA, CDR2 SQIVND (reference sequence). Trimming pared 7 bases from V and 4 bases from J, leaving 23 bases between. The CDR3 loop spans 17 amino acids.

This chain joins TRBV28 and TRBJ2-7; D not resolved. The length of the CDR3 is 15 residues. Germline loops: CDR1 MDHEN, CDR2 SYDVKM. Deletions cut 5 bases from V and 4 bases from J, with 18 bases between. As DNA, the CDR3 is TGTGCCAGCAGTCCGCCGGTGGTAGGTCAATACGAGCAGTACTTC. As protein: CASSPPVVGQYEQYF.

In the case of this clonotype: The junction shows a germline mismatch at one end, possibly a read error. The V gene is TRBV5-8, the J gene TRBJ1-5; 9 nucleotides line up with TRBD1. This CDR3 is 15 amino acids long. Germline V gene data show CDR1 as SGHTS and CDR2 as YDEGEE. For the CDR3, the DNA is TGTGTCAGCAGCCCAAGAGGACAGGGGCGGCAGCCCCAGCATTTT. This encodes CVSSPRGQGRQPQHF.

Concerning this clonotype itself: A single base separates this from a much larger clone, so it may be a read error. The rearrangement links TRBV20-1 to TRBJ2-7; D not resolved. Germline loops: CDR1 DFQATT, CDR2 SNEGSKA (reference sequence). CDR3 length equals 12 residues. V lost 1 base, J lost 7 bases, and 11 bases lay in between. In DNA, the CDR3 is TGCAGTGCTAGAGTAATCATGGATGAGCAGTACTTC. Residues: CSARVIMDEQYF.

J is TRBJ1-1 and V is TRBV30; D is unresolved. Germline V gene sequence: CDR1 GTSNPN, CDR2 SVGIG (reference sequence). V was shortened by 5 bases and J by 4 bases, with 8 bases between the two germline ends. The CDR3 is 11 amino acids. The DNA for the CDR3 is TGTGCCTGGGGGAAGGTCACTGAAGCTTTCTTT. Encoded protein: CAWGKVTEAFF.

This clonotype was picked up a small number of times. The chain links TRBV7-6 to TRBJ2-7, with a tentative D call TRBD2 (7 bases). Germline V CDR1 and CDR2: SGHVS, FNYEAQ. The CDR3 covers 15 residues. Trimming took off 5 bases at V and 6 bases at J, with 20 bases between the two ends. CDR3 sequence (DNA): TGTGCCAGCAGCCGCCCAGCAGCGAGGGGGGGCGAGCAGTACTTC. Translating it yields CASSRPAARGGEQYF.

A remark on this clonotype: A read error may explain this, as a much larger clone is one base away. The rearrangement uses TRBV6-1 and TRBJ1-2; no clear D gene. The CDR3 contains 16 residues. Germline V gene data show CDR1 as MNHNS and CDR2 as SASEGT. CDR3 region: CASSPGQQRTNYSYTF. The CDR3, as DNA: TGTGCCAGCAGCCCCGGTCAACAGCGCACTAACTATAGCTACACCTTC.

This clonotype was observed many times. The chain couples TRBV10-3 to TRBJ1-2; possibly TRBD1 for D (6 bases). The CDR3 runs 14 residues. Germline lookup yields CDR1 ENHRY and CDR2 SYGVKD. The ends were cut back, 7 bases at V and 3 bases at J, with 15 bases in the middle. The CDR3, as DNA: TGTGCCATCAAAGGCGGCAGGGGTGACTATGGCTACACCTTC. It specifies CAIKGGRGDYGYTF.

Many counts were recorded for this clonotype. V usage is TRBV25-1 and J usage is TRBJ2-7; D gene ambiguous. V dropped 2 bases and J dropped 7 bases, with 9 bases sitting between them. CDR3 length: 12 residues. Per germline, CDR1 MGHDK and CDR2 SYGVNS. The CDR3 coding sequence is TGTGCCAGCAGTGAACCCGGAAGGGAGCAGTACTTC. Protein sequence: CASSEPGREQYF.

As regards this clonotype: The junction shows a germline mismatch at one end, possibly a read error. The gene calls are TRBV7-9 and TRBJ2-7; 7 nucleotides align to TRBD1. The CDR3 totals 13 residues. Germline CDR1 and CDR2: SEHNR and FQNEAQ (reference sequence). CDR3 DNA sequence: TGTGCCGGCAGCTTTCGGGACAGCTACGAGCAGTACTTC. It encodes CAGSFRDSYEQYF.

There are many counts of this clonotype. V is TRBV24-1 and J is TRBJ1-4; D might be TRBD1 (6 bases). CDR1 is KGHDR and CDR2 is SFDVKD in the germline V gene. The CDR3 totals 13 residues. The V end was cut by 6 bases, the J end by 6 bases, with 10 bases between. The CDR3 spells CATSHRDDEKLFF. CDR3 coding DNA: TGTGCCACCAGTCACAGGGACGATGAAAAACTGTTTTTT.